The 12 T cell receptor beta chains given below trace back to one sample, sequenced in a study of cytomegalovirus exposure and HLA in healthy donors. PCR primers comprised 60 Vbeta and 13 Jbeta primers. The repertoire was sequenced with immunoSEQ multiplex PCR; TCRdb's copy has only in-frame clones and lacks some. Recorded for this sample: 150,000 to 200,000 clones. The sample consisted of PBMCs. All receptors derive from a boy between 10 and 17 years old in good health and CMV-seronegative.

This rearrangement joins TRBV11-1 to TRBJ1-4; 10 bases line up with TRBD1. Per germline, CDR1 SGHAT and CDR2 FQDESV (reference sequence). The CDR3 extends over 15 amino acids. J lost 8 bases, V lost 4 bases, and 7 bases had no gene match. The CDR3 nucleotides read TGTGCCAGCAGCTCCGGACAGGGGGTAAAAGAAAAACTGTTTTTT. This translates into CASSSGQGVKEKLFF.

This sequence joins TRBV7-6 and TRBJ2-7; possible D gene TRBD2, 6 bases. This CDR3 is built from 14 residues. The germline gives CDR1 SGHVS, CDR2 FNYEAQ. V lost 4 bases and J 2 bases, leaving 12 bases between the germline ends. The CDR3 region has the DNA TGTGCCAGCAGCTCCATTGGAGGGCCCTACGAGCAGTACTTC. The encoded protein is CASSSIGGPYEQYF. Combining the CDR3 with reference TRBV7-6 and TRBJ2-7 gives the whole variable domain GAGVSQSPRYKVTKRGQDVALRCDPISGHVSLYWYRQALGQGPEFLTYFNYEAQQDKSGLPNDRFSAERPEGSISTLTIQRTEQRDSAMYRCASSSIGGPYEQYFGPGTRLTVT.

The rearrangement joins TRBV10-3 to TRBJ2-7; the D is unclear. This CDR3 has 13 residues. Germline V gives CDR1 ENHRY, CDR2 SYGVKD. Trimming cost V 8 bases and J 4 bases, with 15 bases left between them. The CDR3 loop is CAIFDGRKYEQYF. CDR3 bases: TGTGCCATCTTCGACGGCAGGAAGTACGAGCAGTACTTC.

The chain carries TRBV5-4 and TRBJ1-1, with a tentative D call TRBD1 (6 bases). The CDR3 consists of 13 residues. Germline V gene lookup returns CDR1 SGHNT and CDR2 YYREEE (reference sequence). The ends were cut back, 9 bases at V and 2 bases at J, with 14 bases in the middle. The CDR3 region is CATGDIVNTEAFF. The CDR3 DNA follows: TGTGCCACCGGGGACATTGTTAACACTGAAGCTTTCTTT. The complete variable domain, with remaining parts taken from reference TRBV5-4 and TRBJ1-1, reads ETGVTQSPTHLIKTRGQQVTLRCSSQSGHNTVSWYQQALGQGPQFIFQYYREEENGRGNFPPRFSGLQFPNYSSELNVNALELDDSALYLCATGDIVNTEAFFGQGTRLTVV.

The chain uses TRBV7-2 and TRBJ2-3; TRBD2 aligns across 14 bases. Looked up from germline, CDR1 is SGHTA and CDR2 is FQGNSA. The ends lost 4 bases at V and 0 bases at J; junction bases unmatched: 6. The CDR3 contains 18 residues. The CDR3: CASSSRTSGGTSTDTQYF. CDR3 coding DNA: TGTGCCAGCAGCTCACGGACTAGCGGGGGGACGAGCACAGATACGCAGTATTTT. Supplemented by reference TRBV7-2 and TRBJ2-3, the full variable domain reads GAGVSQSPSNKVTEKGKDVELRCDPISGHTALYWYRQSLGQGLEFLIYFQGNSAPDKSGLPSDRFSAERTGGSVSTLTIQRTQQEDSAVYLCASSSRTSGGTSTDTQYFGPGTRLTVL.

The chain couples TRBV9 to TRBJ2-5; a possible D gene is TRBD1 (7 bases). The CDR3 runs 15 residues. V shed 3 bases and J shed 4 bases, with 16 bases lying between them. Germline assignment: CDR1 SGDLS and CDR2 YYNGEE. The CDR3 sequence: CASSEGAGQGETQYF. As DNA, the CDR3 is TGTGCCAGCAGCGAGGGGGCGGGACAAGGAGAGACCCAGTACTTC.

The rearrangement joins TRBV27 to TRBJ1-1; 8 bases are shared with TRBD1. V was clipped by 5 bases and J by 2 bases; unmatched bases: 7. The CDR3 is made up of 15 amino acids. In germline, CDR1 is MNHEY, CDR2 SMNVEV (reference sequence). The CDR3 DNA reads as TGTGCCAGCAGTCTTTCGGACAGGGCTAACACTGAAGCTTTCTTT. Its protein product is CASSLSDRANTEAFF.

The genes are TRBV7-9 and TRBJ1-5; perhaps TRBD1 as D (6 bases). V dropped 5 bases and J dropped 3 bases, with 11 bases sitting between them. Germline CDR1 reads SEHNR; CDR2 reads FQNEAQ (reference sequence). The CDR3 length is 14 residues. The CDR3 bases are TGTGCCAGCAGCCAGGCAGGGGTCAATCAGCCCCAGCATTTT. This translates into CASSQAGVNQPQHF.

This chain connects TRBV30 to TRBJ1-5, with 10 bases aligning to TRBD1. The germline V gene has CDR1 GTSNPN and CDR2 SVGIG (reference sequence). The junction had 5 bases not matched to a gene; V was cut back by 5 bases and J by 4 bases. CDR3 size: 14 residues. The CDR3 spells CAWGGQGRNQPQHF. CDR3 nucleotides: TGTGCCTGGGGGGGACAGGGGAGGAATCAGCCCCAGCATTTT.

The chain couples TRBV5-5 to TRBJ1-6; possibly TRBD1 for D (5 bases). CDR1 and CDR2 from the germline V gene are SGHKS and YYEKEE (reference sequence). Trimming took 4 bases from V and 1 from J, leaving 18 bases between them. CDR3 length: 18 amino acids. CDR3 coding DNA: TGTGCCAGCAGCGGAGGGGTAGGGTTTCGATCCTATAATTCACCCCTCCACTTT. It yields the protein CASSGGVGFRSYNSPLHF.

The chain has TRBV7-9 and TRBJ2-5; 10 nucleotides align to TRBD2. This CDR3 region has 19 residues. Losses at the gene ends were 2 bases for V and 1 base for J; bases not matched to a gene: 13. In germline, CDR1 is SEHNR, CDR2 FQNEAQ (reference sequence). The DNA for the CDR3 is TGTGCCAGCAGCTTATTAGCGGGGGGCCGATTGGAGGTCCAAGAGACCCAGTACTTC. It yields the protein CASSLLAGGRLEVQETQYF.

The gene calls are TRBV5-1 and TRBJ1-2; D is uncertain. Germline V gene sequence: CDR1 SGHRS, CDR2 YFSETQ. The V gene lost 0 bases and the J gene lost 7 bases, with 10 bases spanning the gap. The CDR3 is made up of 13 amino acids. The CDR3 DNA follows: TGCGCCAGCAGCTTGGTCACAGACGCTGGCTACACCTTC. Residues: CASSLVTDAGYTF. Full variable domain (outside the CDR3, taken from reference TRBV5-1 and TRBJ1-2): KAGVTQTPRYLIKTRGQQVTLSCSPISGHRSVSWYQQTPGQGLQFLFEYFSETQRNKGNFPGRFSGRQFSNSRSEMNVSTLELGDSALYLCASSLVTDAGYTFGSGTRLTVV.